This TCR beta chain came from a study of T cells in Graves' hyperthyroidism and ophthalmopathy. At the level of the study: Prior to any treatment, at the point of initial diagnosis, peripheral blood was collected. Study-level findings and limits: In the blood, most expanded thyroid clonotypes above 0.001 appeared as well. Model output signaled ophthalmopathy a median roughly 6.5 months ahead of onset.

Diagnosis relied on clinical symptoms, serum thyroxine and TRAb, thyroid ultrasound and orbital computed tomography. Trimming removed 8 bases from V and 0 bases from J; junction bases left unmatched: 7. CDR1 is KGHDR, CDR2 SFDVKD, per germline. The CDR3 is 16 residues long. This clonotype was counted many times. Antigen unknown. RNA transcripts yielded amplified TCR beta CDR3 regions. Using the HTBI primer set, a first-round RT-PCR was run on the TCR CDR3. TCRdb re-called the multiplex PCR reads with MiXCR, one entry per CDR3 protein. The data hold around 520,000 distinct CDR3 sequences, with 14% observed a single time.

The sequence derives from a woman aged 40 to 50 with Graves' hyperthyroidism. The chain employs TRBV24-1 and TRBJ2-2; 8 bases fit TRBD1. Sequenced input: blood. For the CDR3, the DNA is TGTGCCACCACGGCAGGGGGCTTAGCGAACACCGGGGAGCTGTTTTTT. Amino acids: CATTAGGLANTGELFF.